The TCR beta chain described here comes from a study of blood T cell repertoires in COVID-19. Study in general: Both acute and convalescent COVID-19 samples were obtained from the United States, Italy and Spain. Sample material is recorded as cDNA or gDNA derived from T cells, B-cell-depleted T cells, or PBMCs.

Germline trimming cut 4 bases from V and 4 bases from J; bases unmatched to any gene: 3. Germline CDR1 and CDR2: LGHDT and YNNKEL (reference sequence). CDR3 length equals 14 residues. As originally analysed: Estimation of nucleated cell counts was performed using reference gene primer amplification. Data came from immunoSEQ multiplex PCR; TCRdb stores just in-frame clones and leaves some out. The V and J calls and clone size come from that table; D and trimming were worked out from the DNA. The sample carries around 200,000 clones, about 85% recorded once. The receptor was derived from a young woman who had recovered from COVID-19. The sequenced sample was peripheral blood. The chain employs TRBV3-1 (or the pseudogene TRBV3-2) and TRBJ1-1; TRBD1 matches 10 bases. In DNA form, the CDR3 reads TGTGCCAGCAGCCGGACAGGGGGAGGCACTGAAGCTTTCTTT. Protein: CASSRTGGGTEAFF.